The 16 T cell receptor beta chains below all came from one sample that was sequenced in a study of blood T cell repertoires in COVID-19. Clones were sequenced by immunoSEQ multiplex PCR, and TCRdb holds only the in-frame ones, with some missing. Counted here are about 72,000 clones, roughly 82% occurring once; the ten biggest clones make up more than 6.5%. Input material: peripheral blood. All receptors come from a man aged 55 to 70 with acute or convalescent COVID-19.

The chain employs TRBV4-3 and TRBJ1-5; 8 nucleotides agree with TRBD1. This CDR3 has 19 residues. The germline V gene has CDR1 LGHNA and CDR2 YSLEER. V lost 4 bases to trimming and J lost 0 bases; unmatched junction nucleotides: 14. CDR3 region: CASSRYISGTGTSNQPQHF. The CDR3 DNA is TGCGCCAGCAGCCGATACATATCTGGGACAGGCACTAGCAATCAGCCCCAGCATTTT.

The genes are TRBV19 and TRBJ1-2; D is ambiguous. The CDR3 has 13 amino acids. Trimming took off 6 bases at V and 2 bases at J, with 10 bases between the two ends. Germline V gene sequence: CDR1 LNHDA, CDR2 SQIVND (reference sequence). CDR3 loop: CASSLSTNYGYTF. In nucleotides, the CDR3 is TGTGCCAGTAGCCTCAGTACAAACTATGGCTACACCTTC.

CDR3 sequence: CASGPGQGGETQYF. The CDR3 nucleotides are TGTGCCAGCGGACCGGGACAGGGTGGAGAGACCCAGTACTTC. V and J are TRBV2 and TRBJ2-5; 9 bases align to TRBD1. Trimming took 8 bases from V and 4 from J; bases not matched to a gene: 8. Per the germline V gene, CDR1 is SNHLY and CDR2 is FYNNEI. This CDR3 has 14 residues.

The chain links TRBV5-1 to TRBJ1-1; D not resolved. V lost 4 bases and J 1 base, leaving 11 bases between the germline ends. CDR1 is SGHRS, CDR2 YFSETQ, per germline. This CDR3 comprises 14 residues. Here the CDR3 reads CASSIVRGNTEAFF. The DNA of the CDR3 is TGCGCCAGCAGCATAGTCCGGGGGAACACTGAAGCTTTCTTT. Together with reference TRBV5-1 and TRBJ1-1, the CDR3 gives the full variable domain: KAGVTQTPRYLIKTRGQQVTLSCSPISGHRSVSWYQQTPGQGLQFLFEYFSETQRNKGNFPGRFSGRQFSNSRSEMNVSTLELGDSALYLCASSIVRGNTEAFFGQGTRLTVV.

This chain connects TRBV19 to TRBJ1-5; D may be TRBD1 (5 bases). The CDR3 loop spans 15 amino acids. The germline V and J ends were trimmed by 4 bases and 3 bases, with 13 bases remaining between them. Germline CDR1 is LNHDA and CDR2 is SQIVND (reference sequence). The CDR3, as DNA: TGTGCCAGTAGTAACGGCAAGGGGTACAATCAGCCCCAGCATTTT. As protein: CASSNGKGYNQPQHF.

J is TRBJ2-3 and V is TRBV2; the D gene is possibly TRBD2 (5 bases). This CDR3 contains 12 residues. Trimming took off 7 bases at V and 8 bases at J, with 13 bases between the two ends. Germline V lookup: CDR1 SNHLY, CDR2 FYNNEI. CDR3 sequence (DNA): TGTGCCAGCAAAACCGAGAGCGGTACGCAGTATTTT. As protein: CASKTESGTQYF.

This chain uses TRBV4-2 with TRBJ1-5; D not certain. Germline CDR1 reads LGHNA; CDR2 reads YNFKEQ. V lost 2 bases, J lost 6 bases, and 17 bases lay in between. The CDR3 has 16 residues. CDR3 protein: CASSQMFSLFVQPQHF. The DNA of the CDR3 is TGTGCCAGCAGCCAAATGTTTTCTTTGTTTGTTCAGCCCCAGCATTTT.

The chain couples TRBV7-9 to TRBJ1-5; D gene ambiguous. The CDR3 extends over 14 amino acids. Trimming removed 3 bases at V and 7 bases at J, with 13 bases between. The germline gives CDR1 SEHNR, CDR2 FQNEAQ (reference sequence). This CDR3 reads CASSLIQEDQPQHF. CDR3 DNA sequence: TGTGCCAGCAGCTTGATTCAGGAGGACCAGCCCCAGCATTTT. The entire variable domain, with the rest obtained from reference TRBV7-9 and TRBJ1-5, is as follows: DTGVSQNPRHKITKRGQNVTFRCDPISEHNRLYWYRQTLGQGPEFLTYFQNEAQLEKSRLLSDRFSAERPKGSFSTLEIQRTEQGDSAMYLCASSLIQEDQPQHFGDGTRLSIL.

The V call is TRBV2, the J call TRBJ2-3, with 8 positions matching TRBD1. Germline CDR1 and CDR2: SNHLY and FYNNEI. Unmatched junction bases numbered 15, after V lost 3 bases and J lost 4 bases. This CDR3 spans 18 amino acids. CDR3 DNA sequence: TGTGCCAGCAGTGACCTAACGTGGGCAGGGGGCAGGGCAGATACGCAGTATTTT. This gives the protein CASSDLTWAGGRADTQYF.

The chain couples TRBV27 to TRBJ2-5; possible D gene TRBD1, 6 bases. This CDR3 is 11 amino acids long. Germline V gene lookup returns CDR1 MNHEY and CDR2 SMNVEV (reference sequence). V was cut by 6 bases and J by 10 bases, with 12 bases left in between. As DNA, the CDR3 is TGTGCCAGCAGAGGGGGTCCTTACCAGTACTTC. Protein: CASRGGPYQYF.

The chain joins TRBV12-3 or TRBV12-4 to TRBJ1-2; weak D call: TRBD1 (5 bases). The CDR3 covers 13 residues. The ends were cut back, 2 bases at V and 8 bases at J, with 12 bases in the middle. The CDR3 loop is CASSLRGGLGYTF. For the CDR3, the DNA is TGTGCCAGCAGTTTACGGGGGGGTCTGGGCTACACCTTC.

By frequency in the sample, this clone is medium-sized (0.01 to 0.1%). The chain couples TRBV3-1 (or the pseudogene TRBV3-2) to TRBJ2-1; D not certain. CDR3 length: 15 amino acids. Germline V gene data show CDR1 as LGHDT and CDR2 as YNNKEL (reference sequence). V was pared by 0 bases and J by 0 bases, with 6 bases between. The CDR3 DNA is TGTGCCAGCAGCCAAGACCCTAGCTCCTACAATGAGCAGTTCTTC. Encoded protein: CASSQDPSSYNEQFF.

The chain combines TRBV7-2 with TRBJ1-3; D remains unclear. V lost 2 bases and J 0 bases, leaving 5 bases between the germline ends. Germline loops: CDR1 SGHTA, CDR2 FQGNSA. This CDR3 has 14 residues. The CDR3 reads CASSLSSSGNTIYF. The CDR3 DNA follows: TGTGCCAGCAGCTTATCCAGCTCTGGAAACACCATATATTTT. Using reference TRBV7-2 and TRBJ1-3 for the parts outside the CDR3, the full variable domain is GAGVSQSPSNKVTEKGKDVELRCDPISGHTALYWYRQSLGQGLEFLIYFQGNSAPDKSGLPSDRFSAERTGGSVSTLTIQRTQQEDSAVYLCASSLSSSGNTIYFGEGSWLTVV.

The table lists this clone with a few counts. The V gene is TRBV7-2, the J gene TRBJ1-5, with a weak D call TRBD1 (5 bases). The CDR3 is made up of 15 amino acids. Trimming pared 8 bases from V and 7 bases from J, leaving 21 bases between. Germline-derived CDR1 and CDR2 are SGHTA and FQGNSA. The CDR3 sequence is CASAAYMGGGQPQHF. The DNA of the CDR3 is TGTGCCAGCGCAGCTTATATGGGGGGAGGCCAGCCCCAGCATTTT.

This clone was seen only once. The rearrangement links TRBV7-2 to TRBJ2-3; 8 nucleotides agree with TRBD1. Germline V gene lookup returns CDR1 SGHTA and CDR2 FQGNSA. The CDR3 is 16 residues long. Unmatched junction bases numbered 14, after V lost 6 bases and J lost 6 bases. The CDR3 DNA is TGTGCCAGCAGTCAATTCGGGACAGGACCTTTGGATACGCAGTATTTT. Translated: CASSQFGTGPLDTQYF.

The V gene is TRBV18, the J gene TRBJ2-1, with 13 bases matching TRBD2. V dropped 6 bases and J dropped 6; count of bases not matched to a gene: 8. The CDR3 has 16 amino acids. The germline V gene has CDR1 KGHSH and CDR2 LQKENI. The CDR3 nucleotides read TGTGCCAGCTCCCGGACTAGCGGGGGTAATGTCAATGAGCAGTTCTTC. Translating gives CASSRTSGGNVNEQFF.